These 8 T cell receptor beta chains share one sample of origin, sequenced in a study of healthy donors' naive CD4 and CD8 T cells. TCR libraries were built from 450 to 650 ng of total RNA by linear amplification. MiXCR was run by TCRdb on the reads, yielding one entry per CDR3 protein. The sample has 150,000 to 200,000 distinct CDR3 sequences; around 80% are singletons. Material: naive CD4+ and CD8+ T cells sorted from blood, pooled from several donors. Receptor source: a pool of human donors in good health; the sample pools cells from several healthy donors.

The gene calls are TRBV29-1 and TRBJ2-1, with 7 bases that match TRBD1. The CDR3 is 12 residues long. The ends lost 8 bases at V and 8 bases at J; junction bases unmatched: 9. Germline-derived CDR1 and CDR2 are SQVTM and ANQGSEA. CDR3 sequence (DNA): TGCAGCTGGACAGGAGGTATTTATGAGCAGTTCTTC. This sequence encodes CSWTGGIYEQFF.

The chain employs TRBV27 and TRBJ1-1; D is perhaps TRBD1 (5 bases). V lost 4 bases, J lost 4 bases, and 10 bases lay in between. This CDR3 is built from 13 residues. Germline V gene sequence: CDR1 MNHEY, CDR2 SMNVEV (reference sequence). This chain's CDR3 is CASSSRGVTEAFF. In nucleotides, the CDR3 is TGTGCCAGCAGTTCGAGAGGGGTCACTGAAGCTTTCTTT.

The J gene is TRBJ2-1, the V gene TRBV27, with D perhaps TRBD2 (6 bases). Germline V CDR1 and CDR2: MNHEY, SMNVEV (reference sequence). This CDR3 region has 14 residues. Deletions cut 2 bases from V and 2 bases from J, with 7 bases between. As DNA, the CDR3 is TGTGCCAGCAGTTTACGCGGGACCTACAATGAGCAGTTCTTC. Its translation is CASSLRGTYNEQFF.

This clonotype was seen a handful of times. This sequence joins TRBV27 and TRBJ2-2; D is ambiguous. V shed 0 bases and J shed 5 bases, with 13 bases lying between them. In germline, CDR1 is MNHEY, CDR2 SMNVEV (reference sequence). This CDR3 is 16 amino acids long. CDR3 sequence: CASSLSSPNPTGELFF. The DNA of the CDR3 is TGTGCCAGCAGTTTATCAAGTCCTAATCCGACCGGGGAGCTGTTTTTT.

Comment on this clonotype: At one boundary the junction diverges from the germline segment, which might be a read error. The CDR3 region is CASSQEDRVSSPLHF. The CDR3 DNA follows: TGCGCCAGCAGTCAAGAGGACAGGGTTAGTTCACCCCTCCACTTT. This chain uses TRBV4-1 with TRBJ1-6; 8 bases match TRBD1. Germline lookup yields CDR1 MGHRA and CDR2 YSYEKL. The CDR3 has 15 residues.

The genes are TRBV6-5 and TRBJ1-1; D gene uncertain. CDR3 size: 13 residues. Germline loops: CDR1 MNHEY, CDR2 SVGAGI. The V gene lost 7 bases and the J gene lost 0 bases, with 9 bases spanning the gap. The CDR3 sequence is CASTKGLNTEAFF. The DNA for the CDR3 is TGTGCCAGCACCAAGGGTTTGAACACTGAAGCTTTCTTT.

The genes are TRBV6-5 and TRBJ2-7, with D possibly being TRBD2 (5 bases). The ends were cut back, 6 bases at V and 2 bases at J, with 8 bases in the middle. The CDR3 runs 12 residues. Germline assignment: CDR1 MNHEY and CDR2 SVGAGI. The CDR3 DNA follows: TGTGCCAGCAGATCCGGGACCTACGAGCAGTACTTC. It codes for CASRSGTYEQYF.

This clonotype was recorded only once. This rearrangement joins TRBV29-1 to TRBJ2-5, with D perhaps TRBD1 or TRBD2 (5 bases each). V lost 0 bases and J 9 bases, leaving 17 bases between the germline ends. CDR3 length: 14 residues. The germline V gene has CDR1 SQVTM and CDR2 ANQGSEA. Written as DNA, the CDR3 is TGCAGCGTTGAAGAAGGGACCCTGAGTAAGGCCCAGTACTTC. Translated: CSVEEGTLSKAQYF.